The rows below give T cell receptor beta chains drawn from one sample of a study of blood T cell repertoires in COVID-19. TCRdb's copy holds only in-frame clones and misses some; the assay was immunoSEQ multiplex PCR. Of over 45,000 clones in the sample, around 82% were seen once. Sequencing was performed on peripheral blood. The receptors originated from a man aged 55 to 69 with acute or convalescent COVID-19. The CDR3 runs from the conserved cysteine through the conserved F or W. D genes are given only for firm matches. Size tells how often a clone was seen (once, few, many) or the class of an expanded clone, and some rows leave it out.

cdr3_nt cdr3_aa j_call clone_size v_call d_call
TGCGCCAGCAGCCCTATAGCGGGGACAGATACGCAGTATTTT CASSPIAGTDTQYF TRBJ2-3 NA TRBV5-1 TRBD2
TGTGCCAGCAGTTTTGTGACAGATGACACTGAAGCTTTCTTT CASSFVTDDTEAFF TRBJ1-1 NA TRBV28 NA
TGTGCCAGTAGTCTAAAGACAGTCCTGGCTGGTGGCTACACCTTC CASSLKTVLAGGYTF TRBJ1-2 NA TRBV19 NA
TGTGCCAGCAGTGAAGCGCTGGGGGGGCAGAACACTGAAGCTTTCTTT CASSEALGGQNTEAFF TRBJ1-1 NA TRBV2 NA
TGCAGCGTCGACAGAAGCCATACAGATACGCAGTATTTT CSVDRSHTDTQYF TRBJ2-3 NA TRBV29-1 NA
TGTGCCAGCAGCCAGCCCCTAGCGGGGAACTACGAGCAGTACTTC CASSQPLAGNYEQYF TRBJ2-7 NA TRBV28 TRBD2
TGTGCCACCAGTGATTACCGGGGAGGTGGCACAGATACGCAGTATTTT CATSDYRGGGTDTQYF TRBJ2-3 once TRBV24-1 NA
TGTGCCTGGAGTGTACAGGGAAGCTACGAGCAGTACTTC CAWSVQGSYEQYF TRBJ2-7 few TRBV30 NA
TGCGCCAGCAGCCGGGAAGGACAGGGCAAAGGCGAGCAGTACTTC CASSREGQGKGEQYF TRBJ2-7 NA TRBV5-1 TRBD1
TGTGCCTGGAGTGTCGGGGTTGCTCAGCCCCAGCATTTT CAWSVGVAQPQHF TRBJ1-5 NA TRBV30 NA
TGTGCCAGTAGTATTGGGAGCGGGGGGGCCAATGAGCAGTTCTTC CASSIGSGGANEQFF TRBJ2-1 NA TRBV19 TRBD2
TGTGCCAGTCTGCGGGGGACCCAAGAGACCCAGTACTTC CASLRGTQETQYF TRBJ2-5 NA TRBV2 TRBD2
TGTGCCAGCAGCTTGGGGGGGGCTGGGGAGACCCAGTACTTC CASSLGGAGETQYF TRBJ2-5 NA TRBV7-8 NA
TGTGCCAGCAGCACCCAACAGGGTACGGTGGATACGCAGTATTTT CASSTQQGTVDTQYF TRBJ2-3 NA TRBV9 NA
TGTGCCAGCAGTTTATCCCGGACAGGGGGCTGGAATGAGCAGTTCTTC CASSLSRTGGWNEQFF TRBJ2-1 once TRBV28 TRBD1
TGTGCCAGCAGTTTAGAGGGTTGGGGGGATTTGGAGGGGAACACTGAAGCTTTCTTT CASSLEGWGDLEGNTEAFF TRBJ1-1 NA TRBV28 NA
TGTGCCAGCAGCTTAGTTCTGGGGGCCTATGGCTACACCTTC CASSLVLGAYGYTF TRBJ1-2 NA TRBV11-2 NA
TGTGCCAGCAGCCCGGTAGGACAGGGCGGGGAGACCCAGTACTTC CASSPVGQGGETQYF TRBJ2-5 few TRBV7-6 TRBD1
TGTGCCAGCAGGTCCTCCGGGACAGGGGGCACCGGGGAGCTGTTTTTT CASRSSGTGGTGELFF TRBJ2-2 NA TRBV28 TRBD1
TGCGCCAGCAAGGGGGACGGGATGAACACTGAAGCTTTCTTT CASKGDGMNTEAFF TRBJ1-1 NA TRBV5-1 NA
TGTGCCAGCAGCTTAGCTAGCGGGGGTTCAGATACGCAGTATTTT CASSLASGGSDTQYF TRBJ2-3 NA TRBV11-2 TRBD2
TGTGCCAGCAGCTTAGTCCAGGGCGGCGAGCAGTACTTC CASSLVQGGEQYF TRBJ2-7 NA TRBV11-3 NA
TGTGCCAGCAGCGTAGGGTCAGGAAGGGAGCAGTACTTC CASSVGSGREQYF TRBJ2-7 NA TRBV9 NA
TGCAGCGCAAAGGCAGGGGCTGGTTATGGCTACACCTTC CSAKAGAGYGYTF TRBJ1-2 few TRBV29-1 NA
TGTGCCAGCAGACCGCTAAGGACTAAAAACATTCAGTACTTC CASRPLRTKNIQYF TRBJ2-4 NA TRBV28 NA
TGTGCCAGTAGTGGCAGGACAGGGTTCGGCGAGCTGTTTTTT CASSGRTGFGELFF TRBJ2-2 few TRBV19 TRBD1
TGTGCCAGCAGTCCCAGCGGGGGAACAGATACGCAGTATTTT CASSPSGGTDTQYF TRBJ2-3 NA TRBV6-5 TRBD2
TGCGCCAGCAGCTTGGGACGGGGTGAAGATACGCAGTATTTT CASSLGRGEDTQYF TRBJ2-3 NA TRBV5-1 NA
TGTGCCAGCAGCCAGGGTGTCCAAGAGACCCAGTACTTC CASSQGVQETQYF TRBJ2-5 NA TRBV5-4 NA
TGTGCCAGCAGCTTGACAGGGCCAGATACGCAGTATTTT CASSLTGPDTQYF TRBJ2-3 NA TRBV7-3 TRBD1
TGTGCCAGCAGTCTAGCGGGGGGGGGATTCAATGAGCAGTTCTTC CASSLAGGGFNEQFF TRBJ2-1 NA TRBV6-2/TRBV6-3 TRBD2
TGTGCCAGCACGGACTGGAACGTCGAGACCCAGTACTTC CASTDWNVETQYF TRBJ2-5 NA TRBV5-6 NA
TGCGCCAGCAGCACCGGGAGCAACACTGAAGCTTTCTTT CASSTGSNTEAFF TRBJ1-1 once TRBV5-1 NA
TGCGCCAGCAGCCAGGGGGCCGGGTACGAGCAGTACTTC CASSQGAGYEQYF TRBJ2-7 once TRBV5-1 TRBD1